The next 15 T cell receptor beta chains were all read from a single sample in a study of T cells expressing NK-cell markers. TCRdb reprocessed the 5' RACE reads; each CDR3 protein has one entry and no DNA is given. The listing contains about 150,000 distinct CDR3 sequences. Source material: blood T cells: a sorted CD56 or NKG2C T cell subset, CD4+ or CD8+ T cells, or bulk PBMC T cells (not recorded which). These receptors came from a woman in her forties or fifties in good health.

The chain carries TRBV28 and TRBJ2-3; the D gene TCRdb calls, TRBD2, cannot be checked with no DNA. The CDR3 runs 14 residues. Germline V CDR1 and CDR2: MDHEN, SYDVKM. The chain's CDR3 is CASSRLVDTDTQYF.

This chain connects TRBV4-1 to TRBJ2-5; the TRBD2 assignment by TCRdb is unverifiable without DNA. This CDR3 comprises 19 residues. CDR1 and CDR2 from the germline V gene are MGHRA and YSYEKL. CDR3 sequence: CASSQRSTAGGPYQETQYF.

CDR3 sequence reads: CASSLEGNSPLHF. The chain combines TRBV5-6 with TRBJ1-6. Germline V gene sequence: CDR1 SGHDT, CDR2 YYEEEE. The CDR3 runs 13 residues.

V usage is TRBV3-1 and J usage is TRBJ2-5; TCRdb names TRBD2, which stays unverified in the absence of DNA. CDR3 length: 18 residues. Germline-derived CDR1 and CDR2 are LGHDT and YNNKEL (reference sequence). The CDR3 sequence: CASSQGVFLAEVQETQYF.

The chain has TRBV29-1 and TRBJ2-2; without DNA, the TCRdb call of TRBD2 cannot be checked. The CDR3 has 16 amino acids. CDR1 and CDR2 (germline): SQVTM, ANQGSEA. CDR3: CSVQLAGVSDTGELFF.

J is TRBJ2-2 and V is TRBV6-6; there is no DNA to check the TCRdb D call of TRBD1. Looked up from germline, CDR1 is MNHNY and CDR2 is SVGAGI (reference sequence). This CDR3 is 14 amino acids long. CDR3 region: CASSPGEYTGELFF.

CDR3 protein: CASSFAGTSATSPQYF. V usage is TRBV6-2 or TRBV6-3 and J usage is TRBJ2-3; the D gene TCRdb calls, TRBD2, cannot be checked with no DNA. The CDR3 is 16 residues long. Looked up from germline, CDR1 is MNHEY and CDR2 is SVGEGT.

The V call is TRBV27, the J call TRBJ1-5; TCRdb returns TRBD1, unconfirmable since there is no DNA. This CDR3 has 14 amino acids. CDR1 MNHEY and CDR2 SMNVEV come from the germline V gene (reference sequence). CDR3 residues: CASKGSASNQPQHF.

The chain carries TRBV9 and TRBJ1-2; TCRdb selects TRBD1, and the lack of DNA leaves this call unchecked. The CDR3 is 16 amino acids. The germline V gene encodes CDR1 SGDLS and CDR2 YYNGEE. The CDR3 is CASSVVLPGANYGYTF.

The chain recombines TRBV7-7 with TRBJ2-7. CDR1 is SSHAT and CDR2 is FNYEAQ in the germline V gene (reference sequence). This CDR3 contains 14 residues. The CDR3 reads CASSLSVATYEQYF.

V usage is TRBV27 and J usage is TRBJ2-1; TCRdb reports TRBD2, a call that lacks DNA to check it against. Germline V gives CDR1 MNHEY, CDR2 SMNVEV (reference sequence). The CDR3 covers 14 residues. The CDR3 here is CASSSGLANNEQFF.

The V call is TRBV5-6, the J call TRBJ2-1; TCRdb calls TRBD1, which cannot be checked without DNA. In germline, CDR1 is SGHDT, CDR2 YYEEEE. The CDR3 sequence is 14 residues long. CDR3 in amino acids: CASSGDRGYNEQFF.

CDR3 region: CASSPWTGNQPQHF. The gene calls are TRBV19 and TRBJ1-5; TCRdb proposes TRBD1, but this gene call is untestable without DNA. Germline V gene lookup returns CDR1 LNHDA and CDR2 SQIVND (reference sequence). There are 14 residues in the CDR3.

The chain employs TRBV20-1 and TRBJ2-5; the D call from TCRdb, TRBD2, cannot be confirmed without DNA. The CDR3 loop spans 14 amino acids. Germline CDR1 is DFQATT and CDR2 is SNEGSKA (reference sequence). The CDR3 here is CSARWRDERETQYF.

The chain carries TRBV20-1 and TRBJ2-7; TCRdb returns TRBD1, unconfirmable since there is no DNA. The CDR3 consists of 15 residues. Germline CDR1 is DFQATT and CDR2 is SNEGSKA (reference sequence). The CDR3 protein is CSARDIARGSSEQYF.